A selection of T cell receptor beta chains follows, all from one sample in a study of T cells expressing NK-cell markers. Reprocessing the 5' RACE reads, TCRdb reports a single entry for every CDR3 protein and omits DNA. The sample totals 350,000 to 500,000 distinct CDR3 sequences. Sequencing input: blood T cells: a sorted CD56 or NKG2C T cell subset, CD4+ or CD8+ T cells, or bulk PBMC T cells (not recorded which). The receptors here all came from a woman between 18 and 70 years old in good health. Each CDR3 is given with its conserved first and last residue.

J gene | V gene | CDR3 protein
TRBJ2-5 | TRBV29-1 | CSVVREWYQETQYF
TRBJ1-2 | TRBV18 | CASSPGAPGKGYTF
TRBJ2-3 | TRBV12-3/TRBV12-4 | CASRPTQGRRTSGRTDTQYF
TRBJ1-2 | TRBV20-1 | CSAPGGGFGYTF
TRBJ1-6 | TRBV13 | CASSPSVKDNSPLHF
TRBJ2-1 | TRBV5-1 | CASSLASGSGEQFF
TRBJ2-7 | TRBV27 | CASSLRQGAGEQYF
TRBJ2-1 | TRBV11-2 | CASSLDRWGREQFF
TRBJ1-3 | TRBV5-1 | CASSSNLGISGNTIYF
TRBJ2-7 | TRBV7-2 | CASSFTSGPYEQYF